This T cell receptor (beta chain) was identified during a study of shared clonotypes between healthy human individuals. Across the whole study: Per donor, CD8 memory used one plate, CD8 naive used two, CD4 memory used three and CD4 naive used three.

The study drew all its donors from Caucasian adults living in Nashville, Tennessee. The investigators split CD4+ cells into a CD45RA+ naive subset and a CD45RA-negative memory subset. CDR3 length equals 12 residues. V gave up 3 bases and J gave up 6 bases, with 8 bases separating them. The V gene's germline CDR1 is MDHEN and CDR2 SYDVKM. As handled by the study authors: Filtering differed because ImmunoSEQ produced junction-only sequences that carried no quality scores. The data were produced by immunoSEQ multiplex PCR, yet TCRdb's version contains in-frame clones alone and is incomplete. V and J calls and clone size come straight from that table; D and trimming were deduced from the DNA. Of approximately 2.3 million clones in the sample, roughly 93% were seen once.

The rearrangement links TRBV28 to TRBJ1-1, with D tentatively TRBD1 (6 bases). The sequencing input was naive CD4+ T cells from PBMCs. Regarding subset: CD45RA+ positively selected. The TCR was taken from a man aged 18-30 years in good health. Some clones in this sample may be carry-over from other donors' samples. As DNA, the CDR3 is TGTGCCAGCAGTTTGGGGGCGGCTGAAGCTTTCTTT. Amino acids: CASSLGAAEAFF.